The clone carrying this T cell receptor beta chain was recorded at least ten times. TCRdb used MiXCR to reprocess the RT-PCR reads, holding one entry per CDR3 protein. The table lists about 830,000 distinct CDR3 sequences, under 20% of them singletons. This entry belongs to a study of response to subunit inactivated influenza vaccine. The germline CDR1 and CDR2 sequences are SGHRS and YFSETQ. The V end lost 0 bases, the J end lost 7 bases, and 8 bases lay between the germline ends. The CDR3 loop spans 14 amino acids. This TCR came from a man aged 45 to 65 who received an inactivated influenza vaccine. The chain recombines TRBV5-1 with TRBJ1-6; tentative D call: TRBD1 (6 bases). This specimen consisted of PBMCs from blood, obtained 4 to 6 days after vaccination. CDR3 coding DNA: TGCGCCAGCAGCTTGGGCAGGGGAAATTCACCCCTCCACTTT. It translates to CASSLGRGNSPLHF.